The present T cell receptor (beta chain) was sequenced within a study of T cell responses to AZD1222 COVID-19 vaccine (dated by TCRdb to the early 2020s). Notes on the research overall: AZD1222 recipients given second doses at about 4 weeks or at about 12 weeks were pooled, since spike-specific TCR depth and breadth were not found to differ between the two schedules. TCR sequencing covered some 250 trial participants: 200 to 210 given two doses of AZD1222 and about 26 given two doses of MenACWY control vaccine. Trial participants were enrolled by age into 18-55, 56-69 and 70-plus year subgroups, with around 150, 28 and 57 TCR-sequenced participants respectively.

Sample time point, as interpreted from the label and publication: baseline before first vaccination. The vaccinee samples were drawn from two UK trials, COV001 and COV002, one of which was a single-blind randomized controlled phase 2/3 trial testing AZD1222 (ChAdOx1 nCoV-19) in healthy adults. Trial participant PBMC samples were collected at day 0 and day 28 after the second dose for TCRbeta chain sequencing. Here is what the overall study found, with its caveats: Participants were mostly white British and included more females than males, and it was suggested by the authors that clonal diversity may have been underestimated. Conclusions about previously exposed vaccinees are limited because only five to seven AZD1222 recipients were SARS-CoV-2 seropositive at baseline. After two AZD1222 doses, spike-specific TCR breadth and depth were significantly higher than at day 0 and than in MenACWY recipients. In the small 56-69-year group, the increase in depth fell short of significance, most likely because of low power. Because no day 14 peak-response samples were available, repertoires were characterized only after the peak T cell response. Vaccine-associated CD4 TCRs spanned the whole spike protein, with dominant responses in regions 160-218 and 743-854. Epitopes outside the regions mutated in the B.1.351 and B.1.1.7 variants were reportedly recognized by nearly half of the unique spike-specific TCRs.

To note about this clone: Its recognized antigen is unknown. No base quality values were provided; no much bigger clone lies one nucleotide off.

The trim is 0 bases for V and 1 base for J, with a gap of 10 bases between the germline ends. CDR1 and CDR2 are drawn from the germline V gene: SGHRS, YFSETQ. From its cysteine to its phenylalanine, the CDR3 spans 15 amino acids. Only the CDR3 portion is preserved as DNA: 45 bases, with reading frame beginning at the first base. The CDR3 regions of human TCRbeta chains were analyzed by immunosequencing. The authors' analysis ran thus. TCRs in the repertoires were compared against a reference library of SARS-CoV-2-specific TCRs that had been generated with the MIRA antigen-specificity platform. Breadth was defined as the fraction of unique TCRs that were SARS-CoV-2-associated, and depth was defined as the fraction of total T cells that were SARS-CoV-2-associated. Using the MIRA data, each spike-specific TCR was mapped to the spike region that the TCR reacts to and placed in a CD4 or CD8 class. Log10-transformed breadth and depth values were compared by one-way ANOVA with Sidak's multiple comparisons tests. This is the immuneACCESS table as TCRdb keeps it, with only in-frame sequences that have V and J called. A part of the clones is gone; compared with another copy, unresolved V genes explain less than half, and the rest is unexplained. That table is the source of V, J and clone size, and D and trimming were worked out from the DNA. This sample comprises nearly 110,000 clones, about nine tenths of them detected only once. Clones ranked in the top ten supply around 4.5% of the sample.

This sequence originates from an adult in good health. The sample consisted of peripheral blood, taken on day 0 of AZD1222 vaccination. This sequence uses TRBV5-1 and TRBJ2-5; perhaps TRBD1 is the D gene, with 5 bases matching. The nucleotide sequence reads as follows: TGCGCCAGCAGCTTGGGAACAGGTATCCAAGAGACCCAGTACTTC. This is translated as CASSLGTGIQETQYF.